Following are 10 T cell receptor beta chains from one sample sequenced in a study of cytomegalovirus exposure and HLA in healthy donors. The PCR contained 60 Vbeta and 13 Jbeta primers. Clones were read by immunoSEQ multiplex PCR, and TCRdb kept only the in-frame ones, dropping some. The table includes around 110,000 clones, roughly 82% detected once. Input material: PBMCs. The receptors were gathered from a man aged 25 to 40 in good health and CMV-seropositive.

The J gene is TRBJ2-7, the V gene TRBV23-1; maybe TRBD1 (5 bases). TRBV23-1 is marked as an open reading frame, function uncertain. The length of the CDR3 is 15 residues. Trimming took off 0 bases at V and 2 bases at J, with 11 bases between the two ends. The CDR3 sequence: CASSQSGDRAYEQYF. CDR3 bases: TGCGCCAGCAGTCAATCAGGCGACAGAGCCTACGAGCAGTACTTC.

The rearrangement uses TRBV19 and TRBJ2-3; no clear D. The germline V gene has CDR1 LNHDA and CDR2 SQIVND (reference sequence). The CDR3 is 13 residues long. Trimming left V 5 bases short and J 3 bases short, with 9 bases between. The CDR3 DNA sequence: TGTGCCAGTAGTTTCTCCGGGACAGATACGCAGTATTTT. This sequence encodes CASSFSGTDTQYF.

The rearrangement links TRBV4-1 to TRBJ2-1; D ambiguous. The V and J ends lost 2 bases and 4 bases respectively, with 12 bases between them. CDR1 and CDR2 (germline): MGHRA, YSYEKL. The CDR3 extends over 15 amino acids. CDR3 region: CASSQHSGSYNEQFF. CDR3 coding DNA: TGCGCCAGCAGCCAACACTCCGGGTCATACAATGAGCAGTTCTTC.

The genes are TRBV18 and TRBJ2-7, with D perhaps matching TRBD2 (6 bases). Germline values: CDR1 KGHSH, CDR2 LQKENI. The length of the CDR3 is 14 residues. Trimming cost V 5 bases and J 3 bases, with 14 bases left between them. CDR3 loop: CASSSAGPIYEQYF. DNA of the CDR3: TGTGCCAGCTCATCTGCGGGGCCTATCTACGAGCAGTACTTC.

J is TRBJ1-1 and V is TRBV29-1, with unresolved D. CDR1 is SQVTM and CDR2 is ANQGSEA in the germline V gene. The CDR3 is 12 residues long. V gave up 2 bases and J gave up 1 base, with 5 bases separating them. The CDR3 sequence: CSVERSNTEAFF. CDR3 bases: TGCAGCGTTGAACGGTCGAACACTGAAGCTTTCTTT.

This chain uses TRBV5-1 with TRBJ2-3; D remains unclear. CDR3 size: 14 residues. The V end was cut by 3 bases, the J end by 4 bases, with 12 bases between. Germline V gives CDR1 SGHRS, CDR2 YFSETQ. CDR3 protein: CASSSDSFADTQYF. For the CDR3, the DNA is TGCGCCAGCAGCTCGGATAGCTTTGCAGATACGCAGTATTTT.

This chain uses TRBV7-2 with TRBJ2-5; 10 bases fit TRBD1. The CDR3 is 14 amino acids. Germline lookup yields CDR1 SGHTA and CDR2 FQGNSA. The V segment lost 4 bases and the J segment 2 bases; nucleotides outside the gene matches: 1. CDR3 nucleotides: TGTGCCAGCAGCTCGGGACAGGGGCAAGAGACCCAGTACTTC. This codes for CASSSGQGQETQYF.

The rearrangement joins TRBV6-5 to TRBJ1-2, with TRBD1 as a possible D gene (6 bases). V was cut by 6 bases and J by 0 bases, with 11 bases left in between. The CDR3 loop spans 14 amino acids. Looked up from germline, CDR1 is MNHEY and CDR2 is SVGAGI. The CDR3 reads CASRTGPANYGYTF. CDR3 in DNA: TGTGCCAGCAGGACAGGCCCAGCTAACTATGGCTACACCTTC.

This clone was seen only once. V is TRBV2 and J is TRBJ2-7; TRBD1 matches 11 bases. The CDR3 extends over 14 amino acids. Per the germline V gene, CDR1 is SNHLY and CDR2 is FYNNEI. The V gene end was trimmed by 6 bases and the J gene end by 0 bases; junction bases not matched to a gene: 1. CDR3: CASRGQGVSYEQYF. The CDR3 DNA sequence: TGTGCCAGCAGGGGACAGGGGGTCTCCTACGAGCAGTACTTC.

J is TRBJ1-5 and V is TRBV15, with D hard to call. The CDR3 is made up of 14 amino acids. Trimming cost V 5 bases and J 1 base, with 9 bases left between them. CDR1 and CDR2 from the germline V gene are LNHNV and YYDKDF (reference sequence). CDR3 sequence (DNA): TGTGCCACCAGCCTTACGAGAAGCAATCAGCCCCAGCATTTT. Amino acids: CATSLTRSNQPQHF.